This is a list of T cell receptor beta chains from one sample in a study of identical twins. Via MiXCR, TCRdb re-called the 5' RACE reads, giving one row per CDR3 protein. The table records some 1,700,000 distinct CDR3 sequences, more than 30% of them present only once. Material: cord blood. The receptor set was obtained from a newborn girl in good health. Each CDR3 is given without its conserved first and last residue. A D gene is named only where the DNA matches it firmly.

len: 13; d_gene: NA; v_gene: TRBV12-3/TRBV12-4; j_gene: TRBJ2-7; CDR3aa: ASSLGPNPSYEQY
len: 10; d_gene: NA; v_gene: TRBV20-1; j_gene: TRBJ1-2; CDR3aa: SARLIGAGYT
len: 13; d_gene: TRBD1; v_gene: TRBV29-1; j_gene: TRBJ2-7; CDR3aa: SVHILTGVAYEQY
len: 14; d_gene: NA; v_gene: TRBV27; j_gene: TRBJ2-1; CDR3aa: ASSLTWGLTYNEQF
len: 13; d_gene: NA; v_gene: TRBV6-6; j_gene: TRBJ2-7; CDR3aa: ASRSNRDLTYEQY
len: 11; d_gene: NA; v_gene: TRBV6-5; j_gene: TRBJ2-1; CDR3aa: ASSWARDNEQF
len: 14; d_gene: NA; v_gene: TRBV28; j_gene: TRBJ2-5; CDR3aa: ASSFKRRDGDNEQY
len: 12; d_gene: TRBD2; v_gene: TRBV7-2; j_gene: TRBJ2-3; CDR3aa: ASNRGGPIDTQY
len: 14; d_gene: TRBD2; v_gene: TRBV3-1; j_gene: TRBJ2-1; CDR3aa: ASSPSGRATYNEQF
len: 17; d_gene: TRBD1; v_gene: TRBV7-8; j_gene: NA; CDR3aa: ASSSIIHRGQGEYYEQY
len: 11; d_gene: NA; v_gene: TRBV27; j_gene: TRBJ2-7; CDR3aa: ASSLWDSYEQY
len: 12; d_gene: TRBD2; v_gene: TRBV24-1; j_gene: NA; CDR3aa: ATSDPGLAETQY
len: 13; d_gene: NA; v_gene: TRBV12-3/TRBV12-4; j_gene: TRBJ2-7; CDR3aa: ASGKGPRGSYEQY
len: 15; d_gene: TRBD2; v_gene: TRBV9; j_gene: TRBJ2-5; CDR3aa: ASSVAQGTSVKETQY
len: 16; d_gene: TRBD2; v_gene: TRBV28; j_gene: TRBJ2-2; CDR3aa: ASSFSLLAGAVTGELF
len: 14; d_gene: TRBD2; v_gene: TRBV4-2; j_gene: TRBJ2-1; CDR3aa: ASSQGGAGGYNEQF
len: 9; d_gene: NA; v_gene: TRBV29-1; j_gene: TRBJ1-2; CDR3aa: SVESRVGYT
len: 15; d_gene: TRBD2; v_gene: TRBV7-2; j_gene: TRBJ2-1; CDR3aa: ASSLRLAGVTYNEQF
len: 14; d_gene: TRBD2; v_gene: TRBV5-1; j_gene: TRBJ2-5; CDR3aa: ASSLDRLAEYNEQY
len: 15; d_gene: TRBD1; v_gene: TRBV20-1; j_gene: TRBJ2-7; CDR3aa: SARPGTGSLGSYEQY
len: 13; d_gene: TRBD2; v_gene: TRBV12-3/TRBV12-4; j_gene: TRBJ2-3; CDR3aa: ASSRLAGGPNTQY
len: 15; d_gene: NA; v_gene: TRBV3-1; j_gene: TRBJ2-6; CDR3aa: ASSQPYLHSGANVLT
len: 10; d_gene: TRBD1; v_gene: TRBV20-1; j_gene: TRBJ2-7; CDR3aa: SASTGDYEQY
len: 15; d_gene: NA; v_gene: TRBV4-2; j_gene: TRBJ2-3; CDR3aa: ASSQDLWAGGTDTQY
len: 12; d_gene: TRBD1; v_gene: TRBV27; j_gene: TRBJ2-7; CDR3aa: ASSLRTGGYEQY